This T cell receptor (beta chain) emerged from a study of regulatory T cells in long-lasting Graves disease. Study context: Prior antithyroid drug treatment in newly diagnosed Graves' patients lasted under 3 months.

This clonotype was seen ten or more times. This sample's time point: newly diagnosed GD, antithyroid drugs for less than 3 months. From PBMCs, RNA was extracted and then used to make the TCR library. Clinicians diagnosed Graves' disease using American Thyroid Association guidelines. CDR1 MNHEY and CDR2 SMNVEV come from the germline V gene (reference sequence). The V end lost 5 bases, the J end lost 0 bases, and 12 bases lay between the germline ends. The CDR3 loop spans 15 amino acids. Combining iRepertoire HTBI primers with Arm-PCR of CDR3 regions, the authors built TCR beta libraries. TCRdb called the multiplex PCR reads again in MiXCR, with one record for every CDR3 protein. The data show roughly 350,000 distinct CDR3 sequences, about 17% seen once. A further study also used this sample, focusing on T cells in Graves' hyperthyroidism and ophthalmopathy. That source notes: Exclusion of patients followed from uncontrolled infection, other autoimmune disease, pregnancy or lactation.

Specimen: peripheral blood mononuclear cells (PBMCs), collected at new diagnosis, from a patient treated with antithyroid drugs. This clonotype was obtained from a woman in her late teens or twenties with Graves disease. This chain connects TRBV27 to TRBJ2-3; D might be TRBD1 (5 bases). DNA for the CDR3: TGTGCCAGCAGTCTAGGGGCGAAAAGCACAGATACGCAGTATTTT. It is translated as CASSLGAKSTDTQYF.